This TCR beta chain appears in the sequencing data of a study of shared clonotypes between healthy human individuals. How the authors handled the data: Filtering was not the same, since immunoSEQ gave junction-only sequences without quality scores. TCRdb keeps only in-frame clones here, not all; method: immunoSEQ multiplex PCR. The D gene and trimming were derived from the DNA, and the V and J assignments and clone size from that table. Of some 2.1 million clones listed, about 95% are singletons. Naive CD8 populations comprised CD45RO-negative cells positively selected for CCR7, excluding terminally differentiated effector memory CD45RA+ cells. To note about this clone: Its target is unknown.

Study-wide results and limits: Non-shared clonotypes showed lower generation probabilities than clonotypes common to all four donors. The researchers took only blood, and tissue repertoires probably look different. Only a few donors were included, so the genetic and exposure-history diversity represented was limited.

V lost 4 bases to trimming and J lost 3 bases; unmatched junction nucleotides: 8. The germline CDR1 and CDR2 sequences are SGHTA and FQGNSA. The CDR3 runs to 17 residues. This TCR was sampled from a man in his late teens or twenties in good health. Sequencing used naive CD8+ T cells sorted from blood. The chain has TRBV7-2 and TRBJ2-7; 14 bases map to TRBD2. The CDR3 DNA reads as TGTGCCAGCAGCTCGACTAGCGGGGGGGCAGAAGTCTACGAGCAGTACTTC. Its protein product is CASSSTSGGAEVYEQYF.